Listed below are T cell receptor beta chains from one sample, sequenced in a study of CD8+CD57+ T cells in acquired aplastic anemia. From the reads, TCRdb called clonotypes with MiXCR, one entry per CDR3 protein. The table shows around 170,000 distinct CDR3 sequences, with 55% to 80% occurring only once. The sequenced sample consisted of sorted CD4+, CD8+, or CD8+CD57+ T cells (not recorded which) from PBMCs. The receptor set was obtained from a human donor in good health. CDR3s include the opening cysteine and the closing phenylalanine or tryptophan. A D gene is named only where the DNA matches it firmly. Where a row states a size, it is once, few, many or the class of an expanded clone; other rows omit it.

J	size	V	D	CDR3	DNA
TRBJ1-5	-	TRBV5-6	-	CASSLTGLNQPQHF	TGTGCCAGCAGCTTGACAGGGTTGAATCAGCCCCAGCATTTT
TRBJ1-2	-	TRBV6-5	-	CASSPKEDYGYTF	TGTGCCAGCAGTCCTAAAGAGGATTATGGCTACACCTTC
TRBJ2-7	-	TRBV5-6	-	CASSTTTSYEQYF	TGTGCCAGCAGCACTACTACGTCCTACGAGCAGTACTTC
TRBJ2-3	many	TRBV7-9	-	CASSGTGLADTQYF	TGTGCCAGCAGCGGTACAGGGCTCGCAGATACGCAGTATTTT
TRBJ2-1	-	TRBV5-4	-	CASSQDFGNEQFF	TGCGCCAGCAGCCAAGATTTCGGGAATGAGCAGTTCTTC
TRBJ1-2	few	TRBV20-1	TRBD1	CSANDRVSYGYTF	TGCAGTGCAAACGACAGGGTGTCTTATGGCTACACCTTC
TRBJ1-2	few	TRBV20-1	TRBD1	CSARDWTGDGYTF	TGCAGTGCTAGAGACTGGACAGGGGATGGCTACACCTTC
TRBJ1-6	-	TRBV10-3	-	CAISRGGASYNSPLHF	TGTGCCATCAGTAGGGGGGGGGCGTCTTATAATTCACCCCTCCACTTT
TRBJ2-5	-	TRBV14	TRBD2	CASSQLAGGETQYF	TGTGCCAGCAGCCAACTAGCGGGAGGCGAGACCCAGTACTTC
TRBJ1-1	-	TRBV20-1	-	CSAREGRVDTEAFF	TGCAGTGCTAGGGAGGGAAGGGTAGACACTGAAGCTTTCTTT
TRBJ1-5	-	TRBV7-8	-	CASSFTDGNQPQHF	TGTGCCAGCAGCTTCACGGACGGAAATCAGCCCCAGCATTTT
TRBJ2-1	-	TRBV5-1	TRBD2	CASSLGAGGSDEQFF	TGCGCCAGCAGCTTGGGAGCGGGAGGGTCCGATGAGCAGTTCTTC
TRBJ2-7	-	TRBV19	-	CASSVTVSYEQYF	TGTGCCAGTAGTGTGACAGTTTCCTACGAGCAGTACTTC
TRBJ2-3	-	TRBV20-1	-	CSARDRDTQYF	TGCAGTGCTAGAGATCGAGATACGCAGTATTTT
TRBJ1-2	-	TRBV5-6	TRBD1	CASSAEARQGRYGYTF	TGTGCCAGCAGCGCCGAAGCGCGACAGGGAAGGTATGGCTACACCTTC
TRBJ1-1	-	TRBV19	-	CASGLRGDTEAFF	TGTGCCAGTGGCCTGAGGGGGGACACTGAAGCTTTCTTT
TRBJ1-2	-	TRBV7-9	-	CASIQGLNYGYTF	TGTGCCAGCATACAGGGACTTAACTATGGCTACACCTTC
TRBJ1-1	once	TRBV19	TRBD1	CASKGQLNTEAFF	TGTGCCAGTAAGGGACAGCTGAACACTGAAGCTTTCTTT
TRBJ2-7	many	TRBV6-1	TRBD1	CASSGRTGTYEQYF	TGTGCCAGCAGTGGGCGGACAGGGACCTACGAGCAGTACTTC
TRBJ1-2	-	TRBV6-4	-	CASSEDGNYGCTF	TGTGCCAGCAGTGAGGACGGCAACTATGGCTGCACCTTC
TRBJ2-7	few	TRBV12-5	TRBD2	CASGLGEGGNEQYF	TGTGCTAGTGGCCTGGGCGAGGGAGGGAACGAGCAGTACTTC
TRBJ2-5	-	TRBV7-2	-	CASSPSRDGETQYF	TGTGCCAGCAGCCCCAGCCGGGACGGAGAGACCCAGTACTTC
TRBJ1-1	-	TRBV6-2/TRBV6-3	-	CASSTGQLNTEAFF	TGTGCCAGCAGCACGGGACAACTGAACACTGAAGCTTTCTTT
TRBJ1-6	-	TRBV20-1	-	CSARDQSAPLHF	TGCAGTGCTAGAGATCAAAGCGCACCCCTCCACTTT